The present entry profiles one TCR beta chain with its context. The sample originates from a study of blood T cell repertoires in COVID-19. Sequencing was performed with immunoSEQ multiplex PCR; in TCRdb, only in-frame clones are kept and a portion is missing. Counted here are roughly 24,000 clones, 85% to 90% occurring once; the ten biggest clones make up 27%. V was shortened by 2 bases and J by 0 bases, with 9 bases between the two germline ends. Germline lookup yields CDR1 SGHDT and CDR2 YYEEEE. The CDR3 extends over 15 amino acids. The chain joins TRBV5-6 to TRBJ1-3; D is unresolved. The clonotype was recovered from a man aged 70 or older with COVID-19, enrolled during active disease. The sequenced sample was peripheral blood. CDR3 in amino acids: CASSFSPSSGNTIYF. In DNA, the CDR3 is TGTGCCAGCAGCTTCTCGCCCAGCTCTGGAAACACCATATATTTT.